This T cell receptor beta chain was recorded in a study of T cells in Graves' hyperthyroidism and ophthalmopathy. About the study: Peripheral blood draws took place at initial diagnosis, ahead of any treatment.

Uncontrolled infection, other autoimmune disease, pregnancy or lactation led to exclusion. PBMCs were sourced from approximately 9 ml fresh peripheral blood. The CDR3 has 13 residues. This clonotype occurred once. A read error may account for a junction end that differs from germline. Amplified regions were TCR beta CDR3 sequences from RNA transcripts. TCR CDR3 underwent first-round RT-PCR with the HTBI primer set. TCRdb passed the multiplex PCR reads through MiXCR, listing each CDR3 protein once. This table holds some 24,000 distinct CDR3 sequences, approximately 49% found once. The rearrangement links TRBV12-3 or TRBV12-4 to TRBJ2-1; the D is unclear. This clonotype was obtained from a woman between 35 and 50 years old with Graves' hyperthyroidism that later progressed to Graves' ophthalmopathy. Sequenced material: blood. CDR3 in amino acids: CASSLLLNKEQFF. The DNA for the CDR3 is TGTGCCAGCAGTTTGTTACTGAACAAAGAGCAGTTCTTC.